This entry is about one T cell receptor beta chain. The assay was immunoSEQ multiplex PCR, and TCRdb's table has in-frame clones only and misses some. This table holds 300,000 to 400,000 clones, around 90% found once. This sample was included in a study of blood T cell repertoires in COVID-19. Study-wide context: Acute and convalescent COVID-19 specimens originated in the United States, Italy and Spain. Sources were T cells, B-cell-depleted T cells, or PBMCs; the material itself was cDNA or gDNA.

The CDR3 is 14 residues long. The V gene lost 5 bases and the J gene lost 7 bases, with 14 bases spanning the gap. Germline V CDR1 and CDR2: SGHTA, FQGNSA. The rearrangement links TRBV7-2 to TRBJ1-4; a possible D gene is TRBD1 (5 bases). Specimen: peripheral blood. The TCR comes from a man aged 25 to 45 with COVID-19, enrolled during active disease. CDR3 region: CASSPGPQVEKLFF. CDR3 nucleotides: TGTGCCAGCAGCCCCGGGCCACAGGTTGAAAAACTGTTTTTT. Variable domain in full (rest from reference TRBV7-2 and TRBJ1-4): GAGVSQSPSNKVTEKGKDVELRCDPISGHTALYWYRQSLGQGLEFLIYFQGNSAPDKSGLPSDRFSAERTGGSVSTLTIQRTQQEDSAVYLCASSPGPQVEKLFFGSGTQLSVL.